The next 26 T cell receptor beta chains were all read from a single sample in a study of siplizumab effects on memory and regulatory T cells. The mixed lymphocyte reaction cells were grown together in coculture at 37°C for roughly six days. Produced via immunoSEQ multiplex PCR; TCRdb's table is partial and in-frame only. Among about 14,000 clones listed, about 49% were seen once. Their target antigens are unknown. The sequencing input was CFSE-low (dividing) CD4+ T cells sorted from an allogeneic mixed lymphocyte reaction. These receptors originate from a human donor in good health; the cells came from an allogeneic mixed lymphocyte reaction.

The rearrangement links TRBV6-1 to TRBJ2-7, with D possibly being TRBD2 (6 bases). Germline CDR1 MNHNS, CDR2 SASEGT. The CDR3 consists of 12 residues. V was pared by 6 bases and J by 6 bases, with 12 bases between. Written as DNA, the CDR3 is TGTGCCAGCAGAAAGACTAGTTCCGAGCAGTACTTC. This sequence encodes CASRKTSSEQYF.

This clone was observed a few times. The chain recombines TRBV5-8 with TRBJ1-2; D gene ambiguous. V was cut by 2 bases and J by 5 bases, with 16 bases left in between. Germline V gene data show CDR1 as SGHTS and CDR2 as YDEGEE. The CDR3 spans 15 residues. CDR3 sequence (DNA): TGTGCCAGCAGCTTTGGGTCTCGCCTTACTTATGGCTACACCTTC. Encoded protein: CASSFGSRLTYGYTF.

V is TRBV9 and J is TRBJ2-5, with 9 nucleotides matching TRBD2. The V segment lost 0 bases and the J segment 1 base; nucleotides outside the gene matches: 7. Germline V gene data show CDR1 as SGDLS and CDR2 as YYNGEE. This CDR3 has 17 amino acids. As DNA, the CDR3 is TGTGCCAGCAGCGTAGGAGGGGCTAGCGGGGTCCAAGAGACCCAGTACTTC. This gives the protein CASSVGGASGVQETQYF.

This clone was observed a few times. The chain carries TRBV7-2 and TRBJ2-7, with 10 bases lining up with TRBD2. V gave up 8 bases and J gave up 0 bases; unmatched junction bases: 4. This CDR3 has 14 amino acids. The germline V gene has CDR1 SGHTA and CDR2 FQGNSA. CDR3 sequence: CASSPSGGSYEQYF. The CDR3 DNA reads TGTGCCAGCTCCCCTAGCGGGGGCTCCTACGAGCAGTACTTC.

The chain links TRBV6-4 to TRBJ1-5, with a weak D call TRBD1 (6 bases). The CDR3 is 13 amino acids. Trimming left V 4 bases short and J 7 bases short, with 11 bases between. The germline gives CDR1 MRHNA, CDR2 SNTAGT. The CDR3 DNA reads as TGTGCCAGCAGTGCAGGGGTGGAACAGCCCCAGCATTTT. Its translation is CASSAGVEQPQHF.

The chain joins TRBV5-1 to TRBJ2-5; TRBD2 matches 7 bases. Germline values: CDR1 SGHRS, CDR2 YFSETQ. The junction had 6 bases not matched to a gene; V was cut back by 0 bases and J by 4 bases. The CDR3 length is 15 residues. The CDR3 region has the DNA TGCGCCAGCAGCTTGGTTTCTAGCGGCGGAGAGACCCAGTACTTC. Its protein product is CASSLVSSGGETQYF.

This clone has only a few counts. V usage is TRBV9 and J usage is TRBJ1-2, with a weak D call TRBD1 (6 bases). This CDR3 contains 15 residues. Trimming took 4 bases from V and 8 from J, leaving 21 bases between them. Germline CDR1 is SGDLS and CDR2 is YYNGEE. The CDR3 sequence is CASSTHLGAGEGYTF. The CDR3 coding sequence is TGTGCCAGCAGCACCCACTTGGGGGCTGGGGAGGGCTACACCTTC.

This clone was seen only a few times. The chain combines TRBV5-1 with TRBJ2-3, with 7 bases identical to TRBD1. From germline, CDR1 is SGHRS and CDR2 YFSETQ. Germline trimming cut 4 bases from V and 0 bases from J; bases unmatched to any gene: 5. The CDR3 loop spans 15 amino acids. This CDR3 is CASSRGQGSTDTQYF. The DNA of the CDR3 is TGCGCCAGCAGCAGGGGGCAGGGGAGCACAGATACGCAGTATTTT. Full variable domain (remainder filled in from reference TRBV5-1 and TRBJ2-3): KAGVTQTPRYLIKTRGQQVTLSCSPISGHRSVSWYQQTPGQGLQFLFEYFSETQRNKGNFPGRFSGRQFSNSRSEMNVSTLELGDSALYLCASSRGQGSTDTQYFGPGTRLTVL.

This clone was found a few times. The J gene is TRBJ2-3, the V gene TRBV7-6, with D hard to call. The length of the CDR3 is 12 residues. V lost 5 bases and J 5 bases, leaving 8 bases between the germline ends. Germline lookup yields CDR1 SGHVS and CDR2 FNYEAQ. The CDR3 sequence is CASSPEVDTQYF. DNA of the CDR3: TGTGCCAGCAGCCCTGAGGTAGATACGCAGTATTTT.

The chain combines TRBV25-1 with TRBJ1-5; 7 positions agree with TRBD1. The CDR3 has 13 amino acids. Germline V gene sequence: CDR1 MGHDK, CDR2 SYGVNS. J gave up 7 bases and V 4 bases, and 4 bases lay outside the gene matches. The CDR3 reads CASSGQGGQPQHF. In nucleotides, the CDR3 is TGTGCCAGCAGTGGACAGGGTGGACAGCCCCAGCATTTT.

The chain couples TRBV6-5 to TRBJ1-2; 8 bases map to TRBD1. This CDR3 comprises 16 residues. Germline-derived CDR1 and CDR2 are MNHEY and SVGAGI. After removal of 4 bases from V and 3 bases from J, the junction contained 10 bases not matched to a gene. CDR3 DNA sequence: TGTGCCAGCAGTTCGGCCCCCGGACAGGGACACTATGGCTACACCTTC. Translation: CASSSAPGQGHYGYTF.

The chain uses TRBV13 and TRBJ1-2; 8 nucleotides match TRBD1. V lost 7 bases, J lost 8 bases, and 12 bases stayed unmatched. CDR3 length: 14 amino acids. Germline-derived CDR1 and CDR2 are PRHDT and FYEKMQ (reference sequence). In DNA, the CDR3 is TGTGCCAGCATTGAGGAGACAGGGGTTCGGGGCTACACCTTC. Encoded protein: CASIEETGVRGYTF.

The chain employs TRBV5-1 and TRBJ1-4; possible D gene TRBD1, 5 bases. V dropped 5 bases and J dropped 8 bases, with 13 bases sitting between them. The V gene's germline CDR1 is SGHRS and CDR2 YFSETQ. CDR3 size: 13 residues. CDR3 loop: CASRDGTTEKLFF. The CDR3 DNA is TGCGCCAGCAGGGATGGGACGACGGAAAAACTGTTTTTT.

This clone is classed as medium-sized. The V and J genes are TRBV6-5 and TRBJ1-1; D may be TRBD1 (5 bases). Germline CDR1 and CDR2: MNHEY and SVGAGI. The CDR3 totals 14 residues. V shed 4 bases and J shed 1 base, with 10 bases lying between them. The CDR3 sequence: CASSFGTSNTEAFF. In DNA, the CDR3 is TGTGCCAGCAGTTTCGGGACGTCGAACACTGAAGCTTTCTTT.

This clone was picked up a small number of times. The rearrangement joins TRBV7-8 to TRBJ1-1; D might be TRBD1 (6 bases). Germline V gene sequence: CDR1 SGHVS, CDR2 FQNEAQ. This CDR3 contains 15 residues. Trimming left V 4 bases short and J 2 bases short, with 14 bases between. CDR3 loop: CASSYRDKLNTEAFF. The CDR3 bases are TGTGCCAGCAGCTATCGGGACAAGTTAAACACTGAAGCTTTCTTT.

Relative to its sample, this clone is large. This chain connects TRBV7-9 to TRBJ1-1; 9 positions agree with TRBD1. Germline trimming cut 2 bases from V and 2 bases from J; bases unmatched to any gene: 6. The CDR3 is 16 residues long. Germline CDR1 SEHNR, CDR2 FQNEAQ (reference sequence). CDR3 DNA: TGTGCCAGCAGCTTACCACCGGGACAGGGAAACACTGAAGCTTTCTTT. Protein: CASSLPPGQGNTEAFF.

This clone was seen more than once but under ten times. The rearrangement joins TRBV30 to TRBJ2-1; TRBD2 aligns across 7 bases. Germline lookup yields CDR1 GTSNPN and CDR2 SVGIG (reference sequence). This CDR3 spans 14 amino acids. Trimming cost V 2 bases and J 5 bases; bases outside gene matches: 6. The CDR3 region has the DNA TGTGCCTGGAGTACGGGAGGCATAGACAATGAGCAGTTCTTC. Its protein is CAWSTGGIDNEQFF.

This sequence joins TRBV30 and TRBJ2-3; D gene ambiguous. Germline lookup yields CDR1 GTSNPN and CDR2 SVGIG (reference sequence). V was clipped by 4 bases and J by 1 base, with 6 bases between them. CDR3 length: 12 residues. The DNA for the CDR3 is TGTGCCTGGACAAGGGGCACAGATACGCAGTATTTT. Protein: CAWTRGTDTQYF.

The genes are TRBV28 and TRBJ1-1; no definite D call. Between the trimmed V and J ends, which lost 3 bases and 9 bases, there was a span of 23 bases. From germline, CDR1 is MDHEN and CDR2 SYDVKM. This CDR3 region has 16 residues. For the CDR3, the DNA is TGTGCCAGCAGTTTGGCGGCGGCCGGGGAAGGGAAAAAAGCTTTCTTT. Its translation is CASSLAAAGEGKKAFF.

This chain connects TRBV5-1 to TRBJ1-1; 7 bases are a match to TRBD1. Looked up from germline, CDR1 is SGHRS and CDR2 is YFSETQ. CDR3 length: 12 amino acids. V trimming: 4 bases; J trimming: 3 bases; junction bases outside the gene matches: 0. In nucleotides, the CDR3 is TGCGCCAGCAGCGACAGGGACACTGAAGCTTTCTTT. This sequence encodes CASSDRDTEAFF.

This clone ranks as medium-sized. CDR3 sequence: CASSLAGVGDTQYF. The CDR3 region has the DNA TGTGCCAGCTCACTAGCGGGGGTAGGAGATACGCAGTATTTT. The V and J genes are TRBV18 and TRBJ2-3, with TRBD2 identical over 9 bases. CDR3 length: 14 residues. Germline trimming cut 4 bases from V and 5 bases from J; bases unmatched to any gene: 4. Looked up from germline, CDR1 is KGHSH and CDR2 is LQKENI.

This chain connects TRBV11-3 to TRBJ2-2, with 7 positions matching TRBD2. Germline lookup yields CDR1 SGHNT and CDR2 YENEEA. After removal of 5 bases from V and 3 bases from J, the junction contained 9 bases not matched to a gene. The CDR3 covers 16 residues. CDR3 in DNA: TGTGCCAGCAGCCCTCGGGACTACGTCGACACCGGGGAGCTGTTTTTT. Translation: CASSPRDYVDTGELFF. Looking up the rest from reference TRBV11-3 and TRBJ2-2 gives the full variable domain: EAGVVQSPRYKIIEKKQPVAFWCNPISGHNTLYWYLQNLGQGPELLIRYENEEAVDDSQLPKDRFSAERLKGVDSTLKIQPAELGDSAVYLCASSPRDYVDTGELFFGEGSRLTVL.

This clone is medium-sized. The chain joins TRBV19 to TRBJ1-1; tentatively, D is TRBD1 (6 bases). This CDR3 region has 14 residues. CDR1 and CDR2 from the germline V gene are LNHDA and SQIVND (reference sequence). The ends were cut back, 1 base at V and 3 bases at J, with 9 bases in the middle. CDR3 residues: CASSIGRGDTEAFF. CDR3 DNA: TGTGCCAGTAGTATAGGCAGGGGAGACACTGAAGCTTTCTTT.

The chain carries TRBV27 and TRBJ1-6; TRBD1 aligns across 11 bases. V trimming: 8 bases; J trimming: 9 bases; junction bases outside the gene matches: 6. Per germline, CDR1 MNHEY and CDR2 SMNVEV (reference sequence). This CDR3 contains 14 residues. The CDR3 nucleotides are TGTGCCAGCTCACCCGGGACAGGGGGTTCACCCCTCCACTTT. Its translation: CASSPGTGGSPLHF.

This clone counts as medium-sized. The CDR3 DNA reads TGTGCCAGCAGCTTAGGGGGACCGCCGGACGAGCAGTACTTC. Its protein product is CASSLGGPPDEQYF. This chain links TRBV11-3 with TRBJ2-7, with D perhaps being TRBD1 or TRBD2 (5 bases each). V was trimmed by 1 base and J by 5 bases, leaving 12 bases between them. CDR1 and CDR2 (germline): SGHNT, YENEEA. The CDR3 contains 14 residues. Together with reference TRBV11-3 and TRBJ2-7, the CDR3 gives the full variable domain: EAGVVQSPRYKIIEKKQPVAFWCNPISGHNTLYWYLQNLGQGPELLIRYENEEAVDDSQLPKDRFSAERLKGVDSTLKIQPAELGDSAVYLCASSLGGPPDEQYFGPGTRLTVT.

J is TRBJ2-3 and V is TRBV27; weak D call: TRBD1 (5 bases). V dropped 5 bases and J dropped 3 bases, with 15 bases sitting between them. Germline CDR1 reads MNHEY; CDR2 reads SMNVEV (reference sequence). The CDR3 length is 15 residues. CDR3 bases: TGTGCCAGCAGTCCGGTAACAGGTGGAACAGATACGCAGTATTTT. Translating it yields CASSPVTGGTDTQYF.